These 25 T cell receptor beta chains share one sample of origin, sequenced in a study of neurological immune-mediated disorders. TCRdb analysed the 5' RACE reads with MiXCR anew, one entry per CDR3 protein. The data hold 23,000 or so distinct CDR3 sequences, with around an eighth observed a single time. Material for sequencing was PBMCs. The source of these receptors is a woman between 55 and 75 years old with HTLV-1-associated myelopathy (HAM/TSP).

In its sample, this clonotype was seen many times. The chain has TRBV29-1 and TRBJ2-3; D not certain. CDR1 and CDR2 (germline): SQVTM, ANQGSEA. Between the trimmed V and J ends, which lost 6 bases and 2 bases, there was a span of 12 bases. This CDR3 comprises 13 residues. This chain's CDR3 is CSVVRFPTDTQYF. The CDR3 nucleotides are TGCAGCGTCGTCCGCTTTCCCACAGATACGCAGTATTTT.

V gene TRBV9 combines with J gene TRBJ1-2, with D perhaps matching TRBD1 (6 bases). CDR3 size: 12 residues. The V gene's germline CDR1 is SGDLS and CDR2 YYNGEE. The germline V and J ends were trimmed by 4 bases and 7 bases, with 11 bases remaining between them. The CDR3 protein is CASSLGGGGYTF. DNA for the CDR3: TGTGCCAGCAGCCTAGGGGGGGGTGGCTACACCTTC.

This clonotype was seen many times. J is TRBJ2-3 and V is TRBV18; TRBD2 aligns across 13 bases. The CDR3 length is 16 residues. Germline V gives CDR1 KGHSH, CDR2 LQKENI. Trimming removed 4 bases from V and 2 bases from J; junction bases left unmatched: 3. CDR3 coding DNA: TGTGCCAGCTCACGCGGACTAGCGGGGGCCACAGATACGCAGTATTTT. Amino acids: CASSRGLAGATDTQYF.

The sample holds many counts of this clonotype. The CDR3 protein is CASSHTMEGEKLFF. DNA of the CDR3: TGTGCCAGCAGTCACACGATGGAAGGTGAAAAACTGTTTTTT. The V gene is TRBV6-2 or TRBV6-3, the J gene TRBJ1-4; D is uncertain. The germline V gene encodes CDR1 MNHEY and CDR2 SVGEGT. This CDR3 has 14 amino acids. Deletions cut 5 bases from V and 7 bases from J, with 14 bases between.

In its sample, this clonotype was seen many times. The V call is TRBV20-1, the J call TRBJ1-2; 7 bases fit TRBD1. Germline V gene sequence: CDR1 DFQATT, CDR2 SNEGSKA (reference sequence). This CDR3 is 17 amino acids long. The ends lost 6 bases at V and 0 bases at J; junction bases unmatched: 16. CDR3: CSAMTGTAGRPNYGYTF. The DNA of the CDR3 is TGCAGTGCCATGACCGGGACAGCGGGACGTCCTAACTATGGCTACACCTTC.

This clonotype was counted ten times or more. J is TRBJ2-7 and V is TRBV6-5; D might be TRBD1 (6 bases). The V gene's germline CDR1 is MNHEY and CDR2 SVGAGI. The CDR3 totals 17 residues. V lost 0 bases and J 0 bases, leaving 15 bases between the germline ends. CDR3 DNA: TGTGCCAGCAGTTACTCGTCAAGGGGGTCGAGCTCCTACGAGCAGTACTTC. Translating gives CASSYSSRGSSSYEQYF.

This clonotype has just a few counts. This chain connects TRBV7-8 to TRBJ1-1; D not resolved. The V end was cut by 1 base, the J end by 1 base, with 7 bases between. The V gene's germline CDR1 is SGHVS and CDR2 FQNEAQ. CDR3 length: 14 residues. The CDR3 coding sequence is TGTGCCAGCAGCTTAGTCTCCGGGAACACTGAAGCTTTCTTT. Translation: CASSLVSGNTEAFF. Full variable domain (rest looked up from reference TRBV7-8 and TRBJ1-1): GAGVSQSPRYKVAKRGQDVALRCDPISGHVSLFWYQQALGQGPEFLTYFQNEAQLDKSGLPSDRFFAERPEGSVSTLKIQRTQQEDSAVYLCASSLVSGNTEAFFGQGTRLTVV.

This clonotype occurred many times. V gene TRBV20-1 combines with J gene TRBJ1-4; 7 nucleotides match TRBD1. Germline trimming cut 0 bases from V and 4 bases from J; bases unmatched to any gene: 8. Per germline, CDR1 DFQATT and CDR2 SNEGSKA (reference sequence). The CDR3 spans 16 residues. This CDR3 reads CSARDFRGQSNEKLFF. The CDR3 region has the DNA TGCAGTGCTAGAGATTTTAGGGGACAGAGTAATGAAAAACTGTTTTTT.

This clonotype was detected many times. J is TRBJ1-5 and V is TRBV7-2; 12 bases fit TRBD1. CDR3 length: 15 amino acids. Germline V gives CDR1 SGHTA, CDR2 FQGNSA. The junction had 4 bases not matched to a gene; V was cut back by 4 bases and J by 6 bases. The CDR3 loop reads CASSSGQGAGQPQHF. CDR3 nucleotides: TGTGCCAGCAGCTCGGGACAGGGGGCTGGTCAGCCCCAGCATTTT.

This clonotype was found many times. The chain carries TRBV6-1 and TRBJ2-3; tentative D call: TRBD1 (5 bases). The CDR3 contains 14 residues. Trimming took off 6 bases at V and 3 bases at J, with 13 bases between the two ends. The germline CDR1 and CDR2 sequences are MNHNS and SASEGT. CDR3 bases: TGTGCCAGCAGCAGGACACTTTCAACAGATACGCAGTATTTT. Its translation is CASSRTLSTDTQYF.

The chain carries TRBV5-1 and TRBJ2-5, with 8 bases identical to TRBD1. The CDR3 sequence is 17 residues long. Germline CDR1 is SGHRS and CDR2 is YFSETQ. V was clipped by 4 bases and J by 8 bases; unmatched bases: 19. CDR3 bases: TGCGCCAGCAGCCCCCGACCTCCTGGACAGGGCTTGGATACCCAGTACTTC. Translating it yields CASSPRPPGQGLDTQYF.

In this sample, this clonotype turned up many times. The chain employs TRBV10-3 and TRBJ2-2; no clear D gene. Trimming cost V 2 bases and J 3 bases, with 7 bases left between them. Germline CDR1 ENHRY, CDR2 SYGVKD. The CDR3 consists of 14 residues. CDR3 residues: CAISEDPHTGELFF. In nucleotides, the CDR3 is TGTGCCATCAGTGAGGACCCACACACCGGGGAGCTGTTTTTT.

This clonotype was seen repeatedly, ten times or more. The chain has TRBV4-1 and TRBJ1-1; possibly TRBD1 for D (6 bases). The germline CDR1 and CDR2 sequences are MGHRA and YSYEKL. Trimming stripped 0 bases from V and 1 base from J, with 21 bases between. The CDR3 sequence is 19 residues long. The CDR3 protein is CASSQDPSARGGRNTEAFF. CDR3 nucleotides: TGCGCCAGCAGCCAAGACCCTTCAGCCCGTGGGGGCCGGAACACTGAAGCTTTCTTT.

This clonotype was recorded at least ten times. V and J are TRBV12-3 or TRBV12-4 and TRBJ2-1; TRBD1 matches 9 bases. The CDR3 is 17 amino acids. Germline trimming cut 5 bases from V and 3 bases from J; bases unmatched to any gene: 11. DNA of the CDR3: TGTGCCAGCAGTCCTCAGACAGGGGGTGTCCTCTACAATGAGCAGTTCTTC. It specifies CASSPQTGGVLYNEQFF.

The CDR3 loop reads CSGGTGSNTEAFF. CDR3 coding DNA: TGCAGCGGGGGGACAGGATCGAACACTGAAGCTTTCTTT. The V gene is TRBV29-1, the J gene TRBJ1-1; 8 nucleotides align to TRBD1. The V and J ends lost 7 bases and 1 base, in that order; junction bases with no gene match: 5. Per germline, CDR1 SQVTM and CDR2 ANQGSEA. This CDR3 is built from 13 residues.

Ten or more counts support this clonotype. The chain links TRBV20-1 to TRBJ2-7; D could derive from TRBD1 or TRBD2 (5 bases each). Trimming cost V 6 bases and J 5 bases, with 20 bases left between them. CDR3 length equals 14 residues. Germline-derived CDR1 and CDR2 are DFQATT and SNEGSKA (reference sequence). The chain's CDR3 is CSARRGFGGNEQYF. The DNA for the CDR3 is TGCAGTGCCCGAAGAGGGTTTGGGGGAAACGAGCAGTACTTC.

This clonotype was seen ten or more times. V gene TRBV20-1 combines with J gene TRBJ1-1; D is undetermined. The CDR3 has 15 amino acids. Germline V gives CDR1 DFQATT, CDR2 SNEGSKA (reference sequence). V dropped 2 bases and J dropped 0 bases, with 13 bases sitting between them. DNA of the CDR3: TGCAGTGCTAGACCTGGACGGCTCATGAACACTGAAGCTTTCTTT. It specifies CSARPGRLMNTEAFF.

This clonotype has at least ten counts. The J gene is TRBJ2-1, the V gene TRBV5-1; 7 nucleotides align to TRBD1. Germline loops: CDR1 SGHRS, CDR2 YFSETQ. Trimming removed 7 bases from V and 4 bases from J; junction bases left unmatched: 8. This CDR3 has 14 amino acids. This CDR3 is CASGLRDSYNEQFF. The CDR3 DNA reads as TGCGCCAGCGGACTCCGGGACAGTTACAATGAGCAGTTCTTC.

This clonotype was detected ten times or more. The V and J genes are TRBV12-3 or TRBV12-4 and TRBJ2-4; tentatively, D is TRBD2 (5 bases). This CDR3 is built from 15 residues. V gave up 3 bases and J gave up 9 bases, with 18 bases separating them. The DNA of the CDR3 is TGTGCCAGCAGTTTGGGTGGACCGGGTGAGGGCATTCAGTACTTC. Translating it yields CASSLGGPGEGIQYF.

This clonotype has a count of ten or more. This chain joins TRBV5-1 and TRBJ2-1, with 11 bases matching TRBD2. Germline trimming cut 4 bases from V and 3 bases from J; bases unmatched to any gene: 6. The germline gives CDR1 SGHRS, CDR2 YFSETQ. The CDR3 contains 16 residues. In nucleotides, the CDR3 is TGCGCCAGCAGCCTCTCCGGGACTAGCGGCTACAATGAGCAGTTCTTC. Protein sequence: CASSLSGTSGYNEQFF.

In its sample, this clonotype was seen many times. The rearrangement joins TRBV20-1 to TRBJ1-1; D gene ambiguous. The CDR3 contains 12 residues. Germline values: CDR1 DFQATT, CDR2 SNEGSKA (reference sequence). CDR3 coding DNA: TGCAGCGCTGGGCGGGGGAACACTGAAGCTTTCTTT. This gives the protein CSAGRGNTEAFF.

This clonotype was observed many times. V usage is TRBV12-3 or TRBV12-4 and J usage is TRBJ1-2; no clear D. V lost 5 bases to trimming and J lost 4 bases, with 14 bases between them. The CDR3 spans 14 residues. The DNA for the CDR3 is TGTGCCAGCAGTACCCCCGCGTCGGGCTATGGCTACACCTTC. This encodes CASSTPASGYGYTF.

This sequence joins TRBV23-1 and TRBJ2-4; tentatively, D is TRBD1 or TRBD2 (5 bases each). TRBV23-1 is designated an ORF whose function remains uncertain. The CDR3 is made up of 18 amino acids. V was cut by 4 bases and J by 5 bases, with 24 bases left in between. CDR3 loop: CASSPAPWGGYSQNIQYF. In nucleotides, the CDR3 is TGCGCCAGCAGTCCAGCGCCTTGGGGCGGGTATAGCCAAAACATTCAGTACTTC.

This clonotype was counted many times. This chain uses TRBV21-1 with TRBJ2-3; the DNA was not compared with TRBD1, the D call given in the table. TRBV21-1 is noted as a pseudogene. This CDR3 region has 16 residues. CDR3 sequence (DNA): TGTGCCAGCAGCAAAGCCGAACAGGGGGCGTCAGATACGCAGTATTTT. Encoded protein: CASSKAEQGASDTQYF.

This clonotype qualifies as medium-sized. CDR3 DNA: TGCAGTGCTAGCCTTCAACTAAAATCGACCCGGGACATTCATCAGCCCCAGCATTTT. Protein sequence: CSASLQLKSTRDIHQPQHF. The J gene is TRBJ1-5, the V gene TRBV20-1; D perhaps matches TRBD1 (6 bases). V was shortened by 3 bases and J by 5 bases, with 29 bases between the two germline ends. The CDR3 totals 19 residues. Looked up from germline, CDR1 is DFQATT and CDR2 is SNEGSKA (reference sequence).